This TCR beta chain is from a study of T-cell reconstitution after alpha-beta-depleted transplantation in children. Trimming removed 0 bases from V and 9 bases from J; junction bases left unmatched: 1. The CDR3 is 13 residues long. Germline V CDR1 and CDR2: SGHRS, YFSETQ. There are many counts of this clonotype. Preparation of the TCRbeta library used unique molecular identifiers. TCRdb reanalysed the PCR reads using MiXCR and keeps one entry per CDR3 protein. The sample holds almost 600,000 distinct CDR3 sequences, over 25% seen once. The sequence was collected from a boy in the first two years of life with Wiskott-Aldrich syndrome, due to receive a stem cell transplant. The chain recombines TRBV5-1 with TRBJ2-1; 9 nucleotides agree with TRBD2. The sample consisted of PBMCs, taken before TCRalphabeta/CD19-depleted stem cell transplant. CDR3 loop: CASSLVAGAEQFF. CDR3 coding DNA: TGCGCCAGCAGCTTGGTAGCGGGAGCTGAGCAGTTCTTC.